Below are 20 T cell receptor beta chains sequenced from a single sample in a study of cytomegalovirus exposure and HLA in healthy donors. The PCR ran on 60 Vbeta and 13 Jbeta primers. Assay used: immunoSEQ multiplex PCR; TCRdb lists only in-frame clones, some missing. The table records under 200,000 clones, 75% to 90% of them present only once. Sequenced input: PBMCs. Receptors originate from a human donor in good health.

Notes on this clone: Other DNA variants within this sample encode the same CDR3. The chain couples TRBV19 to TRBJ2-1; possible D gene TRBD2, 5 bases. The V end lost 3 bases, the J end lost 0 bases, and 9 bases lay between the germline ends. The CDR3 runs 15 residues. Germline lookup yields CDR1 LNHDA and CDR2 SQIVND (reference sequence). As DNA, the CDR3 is TGTGCCAGTAGTATCGAGGGCAGCTCCTACAATGAGCAGTTCTTC. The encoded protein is CASSIEGSSYNEQFF.

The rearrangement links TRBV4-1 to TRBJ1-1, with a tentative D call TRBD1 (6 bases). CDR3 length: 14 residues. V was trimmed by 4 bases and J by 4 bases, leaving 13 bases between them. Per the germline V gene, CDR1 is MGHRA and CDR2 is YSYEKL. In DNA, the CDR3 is TGCGCCAGCAGCCGAGGACCGACAGGCACTGAAGCTTTCTTT. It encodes CASSRGPTGTEAFF.

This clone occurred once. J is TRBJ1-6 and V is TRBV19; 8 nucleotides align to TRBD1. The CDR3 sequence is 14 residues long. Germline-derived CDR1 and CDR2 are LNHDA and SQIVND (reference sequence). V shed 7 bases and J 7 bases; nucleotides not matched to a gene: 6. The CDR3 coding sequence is TGTGCCAGTAAACCGACAGGGGTGAATTCACCCCTCCACTTT. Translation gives CASKPTGVNSPLHF.

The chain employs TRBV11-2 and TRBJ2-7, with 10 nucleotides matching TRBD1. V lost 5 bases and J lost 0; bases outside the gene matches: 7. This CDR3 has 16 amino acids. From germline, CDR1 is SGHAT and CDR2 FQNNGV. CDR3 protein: CASSLLGQGVSYEQYF. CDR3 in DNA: TGTGCCAGCAGCCTCCTTGGACAGGGGGTCTCCTACGAGCAGTACTTC.

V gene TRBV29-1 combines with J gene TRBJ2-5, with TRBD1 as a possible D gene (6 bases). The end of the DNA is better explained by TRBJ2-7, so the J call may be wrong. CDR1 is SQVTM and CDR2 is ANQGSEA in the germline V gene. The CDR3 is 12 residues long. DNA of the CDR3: TGCAGCGTTGAAGGGGACAACTACGAGCAGTACTTC. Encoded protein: CSVEGDNYEQYF.

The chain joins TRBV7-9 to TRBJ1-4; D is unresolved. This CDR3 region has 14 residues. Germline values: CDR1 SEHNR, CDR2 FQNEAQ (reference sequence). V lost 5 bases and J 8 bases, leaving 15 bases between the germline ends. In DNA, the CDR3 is TGTGCCAGCAGCCCGATAGAGGGAAGGGAAAAACTGTTTTTT. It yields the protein CASSPIEGREKLFF.

CDR3 region: CATRRALLNTGELFF. CDR3 in DNA: TGTGCCACCCGGCGGGCCCTACTAAACACCGGGGAGCTGTTTTTT. The rearrangement links TRBV6-6 to TRBJ2-2; D is perhaps TRBD2 (5 bases). Trimming took 10 bases from V and 2 from J, leaving 17 bases between them. CDR1 is MNHNY, CDR2 SVGAGI, per germline (reference sequence). CDR3 size: 15 residues.

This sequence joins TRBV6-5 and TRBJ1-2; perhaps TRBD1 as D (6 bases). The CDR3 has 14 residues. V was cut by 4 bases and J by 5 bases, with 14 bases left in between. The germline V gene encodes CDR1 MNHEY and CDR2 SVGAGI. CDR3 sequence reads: CASSSQGREYGYTF. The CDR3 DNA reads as TGTGCCAGCAGTTCACAGGGAAGGGAATATGGCTACACCTTC.

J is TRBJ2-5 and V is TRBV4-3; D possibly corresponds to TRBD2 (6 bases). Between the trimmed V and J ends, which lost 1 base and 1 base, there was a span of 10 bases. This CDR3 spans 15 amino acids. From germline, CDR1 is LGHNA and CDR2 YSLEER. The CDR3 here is CASSQGTKLQETQYF. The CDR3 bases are TGCGCCAGCAGCCAAGGGACTAAACTCCAAGAGACCCAGTACTTC.

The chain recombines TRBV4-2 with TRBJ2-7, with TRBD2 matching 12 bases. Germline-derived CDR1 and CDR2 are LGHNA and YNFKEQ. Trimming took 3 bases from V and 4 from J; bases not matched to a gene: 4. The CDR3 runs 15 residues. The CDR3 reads CASSHPGTSGYEQYF. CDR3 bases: TGTGCCAGCAGCCACCCCGGGACTAGCGGGTACGAGCAGTACTTC.

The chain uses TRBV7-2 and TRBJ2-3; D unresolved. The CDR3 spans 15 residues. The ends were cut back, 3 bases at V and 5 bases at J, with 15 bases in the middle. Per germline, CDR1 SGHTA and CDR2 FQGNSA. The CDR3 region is CASSLGQYPLDTQYF. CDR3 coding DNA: TGTGCCAGCAGCTTGGGCCAATACCCTTTAGATACGCAGTATTTT.

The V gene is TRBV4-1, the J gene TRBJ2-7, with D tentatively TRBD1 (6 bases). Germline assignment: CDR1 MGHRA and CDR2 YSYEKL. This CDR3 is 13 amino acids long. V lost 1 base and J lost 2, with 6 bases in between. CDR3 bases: TGCGCCAGCAGCCAAGGGGGGCCCTACGAGCAGTACTTC. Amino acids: CASSQGGPYEQYF.

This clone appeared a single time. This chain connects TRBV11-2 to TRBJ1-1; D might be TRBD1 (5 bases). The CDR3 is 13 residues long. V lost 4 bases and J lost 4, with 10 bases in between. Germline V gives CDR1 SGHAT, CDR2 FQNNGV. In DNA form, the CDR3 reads TGTGCCAGCAGCTCAAGACAGATCACTGAAGCTTTCTTT. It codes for CASSSRQITEAFF.

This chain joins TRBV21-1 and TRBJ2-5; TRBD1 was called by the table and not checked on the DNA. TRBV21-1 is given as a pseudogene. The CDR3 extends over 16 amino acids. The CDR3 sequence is CASSKRTLGGVETQYF. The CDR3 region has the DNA TGTGCCAGCAGCAAGCGCACATTAGGGGGCGTAGAGACCCAGTACTTC.

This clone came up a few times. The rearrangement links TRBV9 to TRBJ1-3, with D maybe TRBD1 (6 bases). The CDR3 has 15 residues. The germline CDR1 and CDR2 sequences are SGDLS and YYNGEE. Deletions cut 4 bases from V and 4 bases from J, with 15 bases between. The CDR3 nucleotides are TGTGCCAGCAGCCCAAAGGGGGGGGCGGGAAACACCATATATTTT. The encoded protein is CASSPKGGAGNTIYF.

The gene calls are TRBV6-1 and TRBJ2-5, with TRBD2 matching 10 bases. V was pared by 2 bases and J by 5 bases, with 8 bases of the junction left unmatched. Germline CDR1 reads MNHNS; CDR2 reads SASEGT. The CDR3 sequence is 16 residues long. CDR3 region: CASSEWVSGGLETQYF. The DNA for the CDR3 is TGTGCCAGCAGTGAATGGGTTAGCGGGGGGTTGGAGACCCAGTACTTC.

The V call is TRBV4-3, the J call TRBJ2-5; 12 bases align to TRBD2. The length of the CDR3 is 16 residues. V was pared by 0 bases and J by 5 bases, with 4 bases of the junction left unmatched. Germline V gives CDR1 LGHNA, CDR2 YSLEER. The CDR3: CASSQEGLAGRETQYF. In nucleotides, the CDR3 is TGCGCCAGCAGCCAAGAAGGACTAGCGGGGCGGGAGACCCAGTACTTC.

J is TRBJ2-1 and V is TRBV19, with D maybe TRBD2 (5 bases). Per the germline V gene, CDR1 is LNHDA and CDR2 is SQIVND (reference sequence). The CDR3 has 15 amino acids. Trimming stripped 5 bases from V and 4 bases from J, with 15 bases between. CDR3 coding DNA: TGTGCCAGTAGTTCACACTTTCCGGGATACAATGAGCAGTTCTTC. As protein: CASSSHFPGYNEQFF.

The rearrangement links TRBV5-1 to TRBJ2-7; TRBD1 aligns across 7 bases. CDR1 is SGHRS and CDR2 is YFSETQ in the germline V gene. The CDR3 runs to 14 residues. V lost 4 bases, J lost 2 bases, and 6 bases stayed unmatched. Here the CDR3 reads CASSPKTGTYEQYF. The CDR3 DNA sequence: TGCGCCAGCAGCCCGAAGACAGGGACCTACGAGCAGTACTTC.

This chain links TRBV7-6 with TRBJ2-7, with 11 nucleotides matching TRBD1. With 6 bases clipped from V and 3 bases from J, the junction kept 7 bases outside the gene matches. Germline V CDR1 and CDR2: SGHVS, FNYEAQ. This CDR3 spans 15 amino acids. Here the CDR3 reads CASSPDRGLSYEQYF. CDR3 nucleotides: TGTGCCAGCAGTCCGGACAGGGGGCTTAGCTACGAGCAGTACTTC.